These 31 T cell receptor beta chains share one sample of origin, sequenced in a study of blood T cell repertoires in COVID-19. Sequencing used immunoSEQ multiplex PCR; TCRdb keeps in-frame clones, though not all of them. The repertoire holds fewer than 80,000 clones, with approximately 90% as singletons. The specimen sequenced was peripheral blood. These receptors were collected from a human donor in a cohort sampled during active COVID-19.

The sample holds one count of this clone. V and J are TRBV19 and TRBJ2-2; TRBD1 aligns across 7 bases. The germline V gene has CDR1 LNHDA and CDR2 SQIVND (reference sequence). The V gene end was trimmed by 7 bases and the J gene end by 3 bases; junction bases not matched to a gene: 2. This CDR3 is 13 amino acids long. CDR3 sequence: CASNDRDTGELFF. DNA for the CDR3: TGTGCCAGTAACGACAGGGACACCGGGGAGCTGTTTTTT.

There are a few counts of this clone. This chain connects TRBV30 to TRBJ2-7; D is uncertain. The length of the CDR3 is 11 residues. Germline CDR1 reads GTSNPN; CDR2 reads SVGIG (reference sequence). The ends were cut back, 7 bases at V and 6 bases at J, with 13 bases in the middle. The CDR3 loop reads CAYESSSEQYF. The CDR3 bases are TGTGCCTACGAGAGTAGCTCCGAGCAGTACTTC.

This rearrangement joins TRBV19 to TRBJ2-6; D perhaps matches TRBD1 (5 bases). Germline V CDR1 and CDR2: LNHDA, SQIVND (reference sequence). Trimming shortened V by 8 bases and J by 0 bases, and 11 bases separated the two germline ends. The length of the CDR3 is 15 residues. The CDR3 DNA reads TGTGCCAGTTTTTCTAGGGGCTCTGGGGCCAACGTCCTGACTTTC. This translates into CASFSRGSGANVLTF. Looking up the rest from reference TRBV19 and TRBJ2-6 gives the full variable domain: DGGITQSPKYLFRKEGQNVTLSCEQNLNHDAMYWYRQDPGQGLRLIYYSQIVNDFQKGDIAEGYSVSREKKESFPLTVTSAQKNPTAFYLCASFSRGSGANVLTFGAGSRLTVL.

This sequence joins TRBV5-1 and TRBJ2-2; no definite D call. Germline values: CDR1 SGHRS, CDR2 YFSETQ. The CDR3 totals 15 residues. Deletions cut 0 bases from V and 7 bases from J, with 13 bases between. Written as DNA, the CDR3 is TGCGCCAGCAGCTTGGTGGTGGCCAACTACGGGGAGCTGTTTTTT. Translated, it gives CASSLVVANYGELFF.

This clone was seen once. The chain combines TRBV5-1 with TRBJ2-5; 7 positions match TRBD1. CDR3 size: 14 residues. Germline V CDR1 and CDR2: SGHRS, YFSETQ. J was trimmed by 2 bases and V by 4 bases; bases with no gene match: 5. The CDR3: CASSRDREQETQYF. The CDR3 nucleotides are TGCGCCAGCAGCCGTGACAGGGAACAAGAGACCCAGTACTTC.

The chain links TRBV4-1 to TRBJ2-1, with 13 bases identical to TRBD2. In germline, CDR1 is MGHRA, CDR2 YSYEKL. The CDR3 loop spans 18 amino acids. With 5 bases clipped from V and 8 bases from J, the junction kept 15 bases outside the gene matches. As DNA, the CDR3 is TGCGCCAGCAGCAGATTCCCCACTAGCGGGGGGGGGAGCTATGAGCAGTTCTTC. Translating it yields CASSRFPTSGGGSYEQFF.

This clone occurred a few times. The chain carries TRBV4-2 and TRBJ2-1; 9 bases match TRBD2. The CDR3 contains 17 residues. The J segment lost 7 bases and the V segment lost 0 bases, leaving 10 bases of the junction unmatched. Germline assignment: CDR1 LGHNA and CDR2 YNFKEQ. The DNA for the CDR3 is TGTGCCAGCAGCCAAGACGCTGAGACTAGCGGCAAAAATGAGCAGTTCTTC. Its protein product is CASSQDAETSGKNEQFF.

This chain's CDR3 is CASREGTGPYQPQHF. The DNA for the CDR3 is TGTGCCAGCAGGGAGGGGACAGGACCCTATCAGCCCCAGCATTTT. This rearrangement joins TRBV2 to TRBJ1-5, with TRBD1 matching over 8 bases. CDR3 length: 15 amino acids. The junction had 9 bases not matched to a gene; V was cut back by 6 bases and J by 5 bases. Germline assignment: CDR1 SNHLY and CDR2 FYNNEI. Drawing the rest from reference TRBV2 and TRBJ1-5, the complete variable domain is EPEVTQTPSHQVTQMGQEVILRCVPISNHLYFYWYRQILGQKVEFLVSFYNNEISEKSEIFDDQFSVERPDGSNFTLKIRSTKLEDSAMYFCASREGTGPYQPQHFGDGTRLSIL.

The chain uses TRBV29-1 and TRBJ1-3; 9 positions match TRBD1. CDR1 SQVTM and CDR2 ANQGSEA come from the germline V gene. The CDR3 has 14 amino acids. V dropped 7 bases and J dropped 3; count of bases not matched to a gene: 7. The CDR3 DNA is TGCAGCGCCGTACAGGGGGCAGGTGGAAACACCATATATTTT. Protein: CSAVQGAGGNTIYF.

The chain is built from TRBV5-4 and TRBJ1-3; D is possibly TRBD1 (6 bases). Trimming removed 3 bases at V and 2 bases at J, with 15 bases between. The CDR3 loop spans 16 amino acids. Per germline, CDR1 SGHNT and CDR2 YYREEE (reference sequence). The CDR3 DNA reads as TGTGCCAGCAGCTCGGGGGCGGGGGCGACTGGAAACACCATATATTTT. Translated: CASSSGAGATGNTIYF.

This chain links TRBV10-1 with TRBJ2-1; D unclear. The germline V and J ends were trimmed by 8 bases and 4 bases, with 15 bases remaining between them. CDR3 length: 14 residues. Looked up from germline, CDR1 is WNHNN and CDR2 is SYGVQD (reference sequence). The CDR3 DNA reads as TGCGCCAGCTCCGGTCATGAGGAATACAATGAGCAGTTCTTC. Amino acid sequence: CASSGHEEYNEQFF.

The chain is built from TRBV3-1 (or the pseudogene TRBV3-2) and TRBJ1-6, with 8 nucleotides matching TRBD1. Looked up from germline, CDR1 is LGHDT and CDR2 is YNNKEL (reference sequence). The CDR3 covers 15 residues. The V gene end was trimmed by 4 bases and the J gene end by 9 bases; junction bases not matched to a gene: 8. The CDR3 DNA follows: TGTGCCAGCAGCCGAACGACAGGGGTCGGTTCACCCCTCCACTTT. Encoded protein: CASSRTTGVGSPLHF.

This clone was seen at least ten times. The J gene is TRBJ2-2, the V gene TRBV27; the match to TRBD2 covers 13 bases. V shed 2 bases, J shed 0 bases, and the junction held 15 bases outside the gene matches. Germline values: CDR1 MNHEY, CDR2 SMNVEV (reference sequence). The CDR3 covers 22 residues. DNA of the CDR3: TGTGCCAGCAGTTTAGCCCGACAGAGTTCGGGACTAGCGGGAACGAACACCGGGGAGCTGTTTTTT. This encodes CASSLARQSSGLAGTNTGELFF.

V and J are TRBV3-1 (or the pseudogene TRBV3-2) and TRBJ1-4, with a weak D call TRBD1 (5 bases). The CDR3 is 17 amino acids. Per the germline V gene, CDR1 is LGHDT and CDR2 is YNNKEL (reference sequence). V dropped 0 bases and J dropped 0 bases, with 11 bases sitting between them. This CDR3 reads CASSQEVRVATNEKLFF. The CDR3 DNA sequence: TGTGCCAGCAGCCAAGAGGTCAGGGTAGCAACTAATGAAAAACTGTTTTTT.

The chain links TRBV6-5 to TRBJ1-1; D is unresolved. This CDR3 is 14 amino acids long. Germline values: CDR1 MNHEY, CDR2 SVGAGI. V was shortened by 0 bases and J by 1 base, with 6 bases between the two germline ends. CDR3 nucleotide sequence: TGTGCCAGCAGTTACTCGACAACGAACACTGAAGCTTTCTTT. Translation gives CASSYSTTNTEAFF.

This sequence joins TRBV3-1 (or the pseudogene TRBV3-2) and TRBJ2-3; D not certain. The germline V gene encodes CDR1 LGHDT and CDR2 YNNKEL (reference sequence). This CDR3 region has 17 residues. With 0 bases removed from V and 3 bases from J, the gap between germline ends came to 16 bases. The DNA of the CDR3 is TGTGCCAGCAGCCAAGATCTTGCGGCTTCCCCAACAGATACGCAGTATTTT. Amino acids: CASSQDLAASPTDTQYF.

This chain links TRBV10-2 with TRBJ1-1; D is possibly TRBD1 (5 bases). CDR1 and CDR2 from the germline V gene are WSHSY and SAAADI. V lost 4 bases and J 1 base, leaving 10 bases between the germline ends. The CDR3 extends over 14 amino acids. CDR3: CASSALGGNTEAFF. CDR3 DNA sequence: TGCGCCAGCAGTGCCCTGGGGGGGAACACTGAAGCTTTCTTT.

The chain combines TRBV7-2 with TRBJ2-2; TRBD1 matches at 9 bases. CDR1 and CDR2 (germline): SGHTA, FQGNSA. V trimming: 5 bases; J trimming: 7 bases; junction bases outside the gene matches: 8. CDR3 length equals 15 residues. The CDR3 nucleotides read TGTGCCAGCAGCCCCGGGACAGGGTTGGGCGGGGAGCTGTTTTTT. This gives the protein CASSPGTGLGGELFF. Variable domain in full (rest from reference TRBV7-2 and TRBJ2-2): GAGVSQSPSNKVTEKGKDVELRCDPISGHTALYWYRQSLGQGLEFLIYFQGNSAPDKSGLPSDRFSAERTGGSVSTLTIQRTQQEDSAVYLCASSPGTGLGGELFFGEGSRLTVL.

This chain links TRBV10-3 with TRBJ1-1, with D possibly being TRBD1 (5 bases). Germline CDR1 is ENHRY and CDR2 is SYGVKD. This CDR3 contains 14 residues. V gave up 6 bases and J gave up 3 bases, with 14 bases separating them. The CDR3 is CAISSGRGDTEAFF. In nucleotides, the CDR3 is TGTGCCATCAGCTCGGGACGGGGGGACACTGAAGCTTTCTTT.

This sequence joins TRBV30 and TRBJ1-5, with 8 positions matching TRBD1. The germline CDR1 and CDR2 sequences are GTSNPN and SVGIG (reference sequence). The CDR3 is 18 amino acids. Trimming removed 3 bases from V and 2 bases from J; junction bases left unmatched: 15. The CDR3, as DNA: TGTGCCTGGAGGTCCCGGACAGGGAACCCCCTGGGCAATCAGCCCCAGCATTTT. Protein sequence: CAWRSRTGNPLGNQPQHF.

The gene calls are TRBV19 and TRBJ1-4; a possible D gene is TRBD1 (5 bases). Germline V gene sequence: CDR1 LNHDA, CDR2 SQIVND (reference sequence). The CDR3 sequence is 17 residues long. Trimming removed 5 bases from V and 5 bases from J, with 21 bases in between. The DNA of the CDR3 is TGTGCCAGTAGTCTGGGGAGGGGCCGCGCTCTAAATGAAAAACTGTTTTTT. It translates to CASSLGRGRALNEKLFF.

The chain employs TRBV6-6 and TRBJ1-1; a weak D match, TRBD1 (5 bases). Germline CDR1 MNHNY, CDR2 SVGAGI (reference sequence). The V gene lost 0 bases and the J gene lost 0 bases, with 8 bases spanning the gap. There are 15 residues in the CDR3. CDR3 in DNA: TGTGCCAGCAGTTACTCGGCAGGGATGAACACTGAAGCTTTCTTT. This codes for CASSYSAGMNTEAFF.

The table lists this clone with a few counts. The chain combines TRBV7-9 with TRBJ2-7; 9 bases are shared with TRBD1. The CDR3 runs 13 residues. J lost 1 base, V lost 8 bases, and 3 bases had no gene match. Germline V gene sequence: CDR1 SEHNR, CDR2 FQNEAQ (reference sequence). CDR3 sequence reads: CASGTGRSYEQYF. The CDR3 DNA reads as TGTGCCAGCGGGACAGGGAGGTCCTACGAGCAGTACTTC.

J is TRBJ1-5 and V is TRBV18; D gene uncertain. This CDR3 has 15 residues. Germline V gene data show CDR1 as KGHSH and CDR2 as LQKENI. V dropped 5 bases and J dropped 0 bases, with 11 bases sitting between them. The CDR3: CASSSRLDSNQPQHF. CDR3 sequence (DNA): TGTGCCAGCTCATCTCGACTAGATAGCAATCAGCCCCAGCATTTT.

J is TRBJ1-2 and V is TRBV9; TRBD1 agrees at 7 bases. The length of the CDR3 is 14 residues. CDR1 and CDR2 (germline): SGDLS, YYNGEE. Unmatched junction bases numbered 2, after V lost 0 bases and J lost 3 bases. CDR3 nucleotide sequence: TGTGCCAGCAGCGTAGAGGACAGGTACTATGGCTACACCTTC. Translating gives CASSVEDRYYGYTF. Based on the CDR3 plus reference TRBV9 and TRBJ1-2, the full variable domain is DSGVTQTPKHLITATGQRVTLRCSPRSGDLSVYWYQQSLDQGLQFLIQYYNGEERAKGNILERFSAQQFPDLHSELNLSSLELGDSALYFCASSVEDRYYGYTFGSGTRLTVV.

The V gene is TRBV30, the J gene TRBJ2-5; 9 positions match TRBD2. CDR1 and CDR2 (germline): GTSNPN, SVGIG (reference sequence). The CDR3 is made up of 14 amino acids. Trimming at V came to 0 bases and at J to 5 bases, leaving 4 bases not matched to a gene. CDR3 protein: CAWSVGSGRETQYF. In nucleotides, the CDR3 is TGTGCCTGGAGTGTGGGGAGCGGGAGGGAGACCCAGTACTTC.

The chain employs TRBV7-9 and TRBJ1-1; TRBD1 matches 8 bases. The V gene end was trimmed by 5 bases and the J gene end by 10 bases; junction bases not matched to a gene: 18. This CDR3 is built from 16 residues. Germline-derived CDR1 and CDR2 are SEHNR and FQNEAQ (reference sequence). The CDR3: CASSPDRGTTLRVAFF. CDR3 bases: TGTGCCAGCAGCCCCGACAGGGGAACAACCCTACGTGTAGCTTTCTTT.

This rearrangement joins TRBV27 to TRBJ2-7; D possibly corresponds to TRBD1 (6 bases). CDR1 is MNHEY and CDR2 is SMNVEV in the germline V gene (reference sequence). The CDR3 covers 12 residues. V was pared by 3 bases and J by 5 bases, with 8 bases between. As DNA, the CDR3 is TGTGCCAGCAGTTTTAGGGGGAACGAGCAGTACTTC. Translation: CASSFRGNEQYF.

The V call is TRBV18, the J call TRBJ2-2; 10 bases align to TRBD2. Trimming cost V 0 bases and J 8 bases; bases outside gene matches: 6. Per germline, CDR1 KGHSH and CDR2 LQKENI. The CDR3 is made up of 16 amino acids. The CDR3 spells CASSPPSGRTTGELFF. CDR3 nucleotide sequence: TGTGCCAGCTCACCACCTAGCGGGAGGACTACAGGGGAGCTGTTTTTT.

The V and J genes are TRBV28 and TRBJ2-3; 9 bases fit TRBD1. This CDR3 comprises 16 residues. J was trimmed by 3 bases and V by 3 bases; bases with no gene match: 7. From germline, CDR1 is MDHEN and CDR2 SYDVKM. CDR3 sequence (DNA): TGTGCCAGCAGTTTGTCCGGGACAGGGAAGACAGATACGCAGTATTTT. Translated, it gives CASSLSGTGKTDTQYF.

The CDR3 DNA reads TGCGCCAGCAGCGTCGGGGGGGCCTATGAGCAGTTCTTC. Amino acid sequence: CASSVGGAYEQFF. The chain couples TRBV5-1 to TRBJ2-1; TRBD2 agrees at 8 bases. Germline V gene data show CDR1 as SGHRS and CDR2 as YFSETQ. V gave up 4 bases and J gave up 8 bases; unmatched junction bases: 5. CDR3 length: 13 residues. Together with reference TRBV5-1 and TRBJ2-1, the CDR3 gives the full variable domain: KAGVTQTPRYLIKTRGQQVTLSCSPISGHRSVSWYQQTPGQGLQFLFEYFSETQRNKGNFPGRFSGRQFSNSRSEMNVSTLELGDSALYLCASSVGGAYEQFFGPGTRLTVL.